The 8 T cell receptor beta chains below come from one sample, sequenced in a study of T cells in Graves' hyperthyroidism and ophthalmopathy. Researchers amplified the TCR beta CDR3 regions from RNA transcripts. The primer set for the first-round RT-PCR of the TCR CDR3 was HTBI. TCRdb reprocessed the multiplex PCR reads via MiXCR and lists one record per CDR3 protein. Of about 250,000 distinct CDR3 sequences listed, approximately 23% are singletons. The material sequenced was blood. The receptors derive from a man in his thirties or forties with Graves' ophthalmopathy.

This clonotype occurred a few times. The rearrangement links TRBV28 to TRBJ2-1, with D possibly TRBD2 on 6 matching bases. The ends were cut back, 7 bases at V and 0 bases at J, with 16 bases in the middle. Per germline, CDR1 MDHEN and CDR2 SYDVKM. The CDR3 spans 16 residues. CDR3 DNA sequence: TGTGCCAGCACCCTGGGACTTCTCCGCTCCTACAATGAGCAGTTCTTC. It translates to CASTLGLLRSYNEQFF.

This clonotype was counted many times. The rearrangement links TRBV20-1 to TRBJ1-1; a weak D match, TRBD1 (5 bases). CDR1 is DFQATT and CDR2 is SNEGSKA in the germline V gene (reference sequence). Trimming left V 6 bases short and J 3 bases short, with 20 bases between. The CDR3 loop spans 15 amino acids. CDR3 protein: CSAEDSSWGDTEAFF. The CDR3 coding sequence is TGCAGTGCGGAGGATTCGTCGTGGGGGGACACTGAAGCTTTCTTT.

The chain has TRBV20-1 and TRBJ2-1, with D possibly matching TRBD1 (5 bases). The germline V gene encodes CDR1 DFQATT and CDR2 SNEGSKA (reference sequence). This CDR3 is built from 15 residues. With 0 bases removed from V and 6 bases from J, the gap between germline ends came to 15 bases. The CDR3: CSARDPGEGVNEQFF. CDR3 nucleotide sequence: TGCAGTGCTAGAGATCCCGGTGAAGGGGTCAATGAGCAGTTCTTC.

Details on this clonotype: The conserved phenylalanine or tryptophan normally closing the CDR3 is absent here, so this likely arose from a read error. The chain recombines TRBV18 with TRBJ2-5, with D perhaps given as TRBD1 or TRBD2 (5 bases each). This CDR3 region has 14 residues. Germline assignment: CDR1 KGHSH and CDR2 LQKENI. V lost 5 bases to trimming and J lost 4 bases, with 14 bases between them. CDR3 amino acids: CASSGAVAGETQYL. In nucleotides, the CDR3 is TGTGCCAGCTCAGGGGCCGTGGCGGGAGAGACCCAGTACCTC.

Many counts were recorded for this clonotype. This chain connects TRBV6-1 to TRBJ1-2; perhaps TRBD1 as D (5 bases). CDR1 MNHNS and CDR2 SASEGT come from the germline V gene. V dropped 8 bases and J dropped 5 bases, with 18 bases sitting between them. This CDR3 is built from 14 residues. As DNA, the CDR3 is TGTGCCAGCGATACCGGAGGAGGGACTTATGGCTACACCTTC. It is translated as CASDTGGGTYGYTF.

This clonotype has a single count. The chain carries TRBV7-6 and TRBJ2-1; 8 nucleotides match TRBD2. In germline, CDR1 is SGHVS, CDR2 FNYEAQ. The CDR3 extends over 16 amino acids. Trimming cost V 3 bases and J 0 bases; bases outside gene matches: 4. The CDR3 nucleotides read TGTGCCAGCAGCTTGACTAGCGTTAGCTCCTACAATGAGCAGTTCTTC. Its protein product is CASSLTSVSSYNEQFF.

The CDR3 DNA reads as TGTGCCAGCAGCCGACAGGGGTCTGGACAGCCCCAGCATTTT. Protein: CASSRQGSGQPQHF. J is TRBJ1-5 and V is TRBV9; TRBD1 agrees at 8 bases. The CDR3 has 14 amino acids. Trimming at V came to 4 bases and at J to 7 bases, leaving 7 bases not matched to a gene. Per germline, CDR1 SGDLS and CDR2 YYNGEE.

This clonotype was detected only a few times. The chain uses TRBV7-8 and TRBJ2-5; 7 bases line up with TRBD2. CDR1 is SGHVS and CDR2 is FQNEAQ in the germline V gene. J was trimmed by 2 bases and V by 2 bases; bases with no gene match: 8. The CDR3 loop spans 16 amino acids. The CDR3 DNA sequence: TGTGCCAGCAGCTTACTTAGGGGAGGGCGACAAGAGACCCAGTACTTC. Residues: CASSLLRGGRQETQYF.